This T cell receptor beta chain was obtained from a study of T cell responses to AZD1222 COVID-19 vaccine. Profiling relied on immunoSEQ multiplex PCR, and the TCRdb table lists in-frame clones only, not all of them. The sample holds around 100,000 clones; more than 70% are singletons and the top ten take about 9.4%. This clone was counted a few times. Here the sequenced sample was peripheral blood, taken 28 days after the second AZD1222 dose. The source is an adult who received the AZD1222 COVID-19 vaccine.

The CDR3 spells CAWSGWGRETNEKLFF. The CDR3 region has the DNA TGTGCCTGGAGTGGATGGGGGCGAGAGACTAATGAAAAACTGTTTTTT. This rearrangement joins TRBV30 to TRBJ1-4, with D possibly being TRBD1 (6 bases). Germline V CDR1 and CDR2: GTSNPN, SVGIG (reference sequence). The CDR3 sequence is 16 residues long. Deletions cut 1 base from V and 2 bases from J, with 14 bases between.